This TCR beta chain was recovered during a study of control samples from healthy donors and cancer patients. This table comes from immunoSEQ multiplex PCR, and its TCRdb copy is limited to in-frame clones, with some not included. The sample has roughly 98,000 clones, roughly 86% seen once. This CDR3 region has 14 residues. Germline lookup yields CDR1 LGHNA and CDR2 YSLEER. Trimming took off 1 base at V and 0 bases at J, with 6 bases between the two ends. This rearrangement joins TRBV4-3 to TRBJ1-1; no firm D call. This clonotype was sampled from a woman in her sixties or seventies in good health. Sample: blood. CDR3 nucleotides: TGCGCCAGCAGCCAAGGACTGGTGAACACTGAAGCTTTCTTT. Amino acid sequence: CASSQGLVNTEAFF.